This paragraph reports one T cell receptor (beta chain). The antigen is not known. TCRdb reprocessed the reads with MiXCR, giving one entry per CDR3 protein. The sample lists roughly 500,000 distinct CDR3 sequences; roughly 43% were seen once. The data stem from a study of T cell repertoires in cytomegalovirus infection. Study-wide context: In public TCR beta signatures, there were indications of both CMV infection and matching HLA type. General study findings and limits: Cumulative frequency of public TCR beta families picked out carriers of CMV plus the relevant HLA. The ex vivo response showed dominance by HLA-C-restricted CMV-specific TCR beta clonotypes.

Per the germline V gene, CDR1 is MNHEY and CDR2 is SVGAGI. V shed 2 bases and J shed 7 bases, with 21 bases lying between them. The CDR3 runs 16 residues. This receptor was obtained from a human donor in good health (CMV status not recorded). Some clones in this sample may be carry-over from other donors' samples. The rearrangement links TRBV6-5 to TRBJ2-7; D may be TRBD1 (5 bases). Sequenced material: cultured PBMCs, taken from culture after CMV antigen stimulation. CDR3 region: CASSYPTKALDTEQYF. CDR3 DNA sequence: TGTGCCAGCAGTTACCCGACAAAGGCCCTGGACACAGAGCAGTACTTC.